The 29 T cell receptor beta chains reported below all come from one sample, sequenced in a study of cytomegalovirus exposure and HLA in healthy donors. The PCR contained 60 Vbeta and 13 Jbeta primers. Clones were read by immunoSEQ multiplex PCR, and TCRdb kept only the in-frame ones, dropping some. The sample includes tens of thousands of clones, 72% of them seen just once. The sample was PBMCs. Source of these receptors: a woman aged 45-65 years in good health and CMV-seropositive.

The table lists this clone with a few counts. The chain employs TRBV18 and TRBJ2-3, with 10 positions matching TRBD1. Germline V gene lookup returns CDR1 KGHSH and CDR2 LQKENI. There are 15 residues in the CDR3. Trimming took 6 bases from V and 5 from J; bases not matched to a gene: 8. This CDR3 is CASSYTGTGVDTQYF. CDR3 bases: TGTGCCAGCTCTTACACCGGGACAGGGGTAGATACGCAGTATTTT.

This clone appeared a few times. The junction and the germline gene differ at one end; a read error may be behind it. J is TRBJ1-3 and V is TRBV5-4; D is unclear. Germline CDR1 SGHNT, CDR2 YYREEE (reference sequence). The CDR3 is made up of 13 amino acids. The CDR3 sequence: CASSSPGWASPDF. CDR3 DNA sequence: TGTGCCAGCAGCTCCCCGGGATGGGCCAGTCCCGATTTT.

This chain uses TRBV18 with TRBJ2-2; D perhaps matches TRBD2 (6 bases). This CDR3 region has 16 residues. The V end was cut by 3 bases, the J end by 3 bases, with 14 bases between. Germline lookup yields CDR1 KGHSH and CDR2 LQKENI. The CDR3 region is CASSPVGGDDTGELFF. In DNA, the CDR3 is TGTGCCAGCTCACCTGTAGGAGGGGACGACACCGGGGAGCTGTTTTTT.

The chain links TRBV7-2 to TRBJ1-3; 8 positions match TRBD1. Germline assignment: CDR1 SGHTA and CDR2 FQGNSA. V was pared by 5 bases and J by 3 bases, with 9 bases of the junction left unmatched. CDR3 length: 16 amino acids. Here the CDR3 DNA reads TGTGCCAGCAGCCCGAAGACAGGGGCGGGTGGAAACACCATATATTTT. Translated: CASSPKTGAGGNTIYF.

The chain joins TRBV12-5 to TRBJ2-7, with 10 positions matching TRBD2. V shed 1 base, J shed 0 bases, and the junction held 9 bases outside the gene matches. Germline V lookup: CDR1 LGHNT, CDR2 FRNRAP. This CDR3 contains 18 residues. The CDR3 spells CASGLALPGLASSYEQYF. CDR3 DNA: TGTGCTAGTGGTTTGGCACTACCGGGACTAGCGTCCTCCTACGAGCAGTACTTC.

This rearrangement joins TRBV29-1 to TRBJ2-5, with D perhaps TRBD2 (5 bases). V shed 7 bases and J shed 7 bases, with 25 bases lying between them. Germline V gene lookup returns CDR1 SQVTM and CDR2 ANQGSEA. The CDR3 sequence is 15 residues long. Here the CDR3 reads CSGSWTAARAGTQYF. DNA for the CDR3: TGCAGCGGATCTTGGACGGCCGCGCGGGCAGGGACCCAGTACTTC.

The chain has TRBV30 and TRBJ2-7; D remains ambiguous. Looked up from germline, CDR1 is GTSNPN and CDR2 is SVGIG (reference sequence). Trimming stripped 2 bases from V and 6 bases from J, with 8 bases between. The CDR3 consists of 11 residues. The DNA for the CDR3 is TGTGCCTGGAGTTCGGTTGGCGAGCAGTACTTC. Translation: CAWSSVGEQYF.

The chain uses TRBV7-7 and TRBJ2-3; 7 nucleotides agree with TRBD1. This CDR3 region has 14 residues. With V trimmed by 5 bases and J by 2 bases, 4 bases remained unmatched. Germline V gives CDR1 SSHAT, CDR2 FNYEAQ (reference sequence). The CDR3 DNA follows: TGTGCCAGCAGCAGGGGACAGATCACAGATACGCAGTATTTT. The encoded protein is CASSRGQITDTQYF.

The chain combines TRBV4-1 with TRBJ2-1; the D is unclear. V gave up 0 bases and J gave up 6 bases, with 15 bases separating them. Germline CDR1 is MGHRA and CDR2 is YSYEKL. This CDR3 has 16 residues. In DNA form, the CDR3 reads TGCGCCAGCAGCCAAGATAGATGGGCTAACCGCAATGAGCAGTTCTTC. It yields the protein CASSQDRWANRNEQFF.

This clone was counted only a few times. This chain connects TRBV9 to TRBJ2-7; 10 bases match TRBD1. Germline V CDR1 and CDR2: SGDLS, YYNGEE. The CDR3 consists of 16 residues. V was clipped by 0 bases and J by 1 base; unmatched bases: 4. The CDR3 protein is CASSVDPGQGSYEQYF. The CDR3, as DNA: TGTGCCAGCAGCGTAGACCCGGGACAGGGGTCCTACGAGCAGTACTTC.

The V and J genes are TRBV6-1 and TRBJ2-3; tentative D call: TRBD2 (7 bases). Germline V CDR1 and CDR2: MNHNS, SASEGT. The CDR3 runs to 14 residues. Trimming took 2 bases from V and 7 from J, leaving 13 bases between them. The CDR3 is CASSEKGGAHTQYF. For the CDR3, the DNA is TGTGCCAGCAGTGAAAAGGGGGGGGCCCATACGCAGTATTTT.

This clone appeared a few times. The chain uses TRBV5-1 and TRBJ1-3; no clear D gene. This CDR3 has 13 residues. Germline V CDR1 and CDR2: SGHRS, YFSETQ. Trimming shortened V by 3 bases and J by 7 bases, and 11 bases separated the two germline ends. The CDR3 DNA is TGCGCCAGCAGCTCCCCGTCCCGGAACACCATATATTTT. This sequence encodes CASSSPSRNTIYF.

This clone was detected only once. The chain joins TRBV19 to TRBJ1-2; D might be TRBD1 (5 bases). Trimming removed 0 bases from V and 5 bases from J, with 13 bases in between. CDR3 length: 15 residues. Germline V gene data show CDR1 as LNHDA and CDR2 as SQIVND (reference sequence). CDR3 nucleotide sequence: TGTGCCAGTAGTATAGACACAGGCTCCCGGTATGGCTACACCTTC. It yields the protein CASSIDTGSRYGYTF.

The rearrangement uses TRBV11-3 and TRBJ2-1; tentatively, D is TRBD2 (6 bases). V lost 5 bases to trimming and J lost 6 bases, with 17 bases between them. The CDR3 covers 15 residues. Germline lookup yields CDR1 SGHNT and CDR2 YENEEA. CDR3 nucleotide sequence: TGTGCCAGCAGCGCCGGGAGAGTTGGAGCCAATGAGCAGTTCTTC. This encodes CASSAGRVGANEQFF.

This clone was counted between two and nine times. The rearrangement uses TRBV6-5 and TRBJ1-1; TRBD1 is a possible D gene (6 bases). The V end was cut by 6 bases, the J end by 0 bases, with 14 bases between. Germline loops: CDR1 MNHEY, CDR2 SVGAGI. CDR3 length: 15 amino acids. CDR3: CASRETDRLNTEAFF. The CDR3 DNA reads as TGTGCCAGCAGGGAGACGGACAGACTGAACACTGAAGCTTTCTTT.

The J gene is TRBJ2-1, the V gene TRBV5-4; 15 bases are a match to TRBD2. The CDR3 is 16 amino acids. With 4 bases clipped from V and 8 bases from J, the junction kept 7 bases outside the gene matches. Germline loops: CDR1 SGHNT, CDR2 YYREEE (reference sequence). CDR3 sequence reads: CASSDPGTSGRHEQFF. CDR3 nucleotides: TGTGCCAGCAGCGACCCCGGGACTAGCGGGAGGCATGAGCAGTTCTTC.

This chain connects TRBV18 to TRBJ2-5; the match to TRBD2 covers 16 bases. The CDR3 totals 17 residues. CDR1 and CDR2 from the germline V gene are KGHSH and LQKENI. J was trimmed by 2 bases and V by 6 bases; bases with no gene match: 6. Here the CDR3 reads CASSPPGLAGGQETQYF. The DNA for the CDR3 is TGTGCCAGCTCGCCCCCGGGACTAGCGGGAGGGCAAGAGACCCAGTACTTC.

This chain uses TRBV5-4 with TRBJ2-2; maybe TRBD2 (6 bases). This CDR3 has 17 residues. CDR1 SGHNT and CDR2 YYREEE come from the germline V gene (reference sequence). The V and J ends lost 3 bases and 1 base respectively, with 16 bases between them. Written as DNA, the CDR3 is TGTGCCAGCAGCTCTGGCGGGAACACACTGAACACCGGGGAGCTGTTTTTT. This encodes CASSSGGNTLNTGELFF. The whole variable domain, remainder taken from reference TRBV5-4 and TRBJ2-2, is ETGVTQSPTHLIKTRGQQVTLRCSSQSGHNTVSWYQQALGQGPQFIFQYYREEENGRGNFPPRFSGLQFPNYSSELNVNALELDDSALYLCASSSGGNTLNTGELFFGEGSRLTVL.

V gene TRBV5-6 combines with J gene TRBJ2-3; 9 bases line up with TRBD1. After removal of 4 bases from V and 3 bases from J, the junction contained 6 bases not matched to a gene. This CDR3 region has 15 residues. CDR1 is SGHDT and CDR2 is YYEEEE in the germline V gene. CDR3: CASSETGGATDTQYF. In nucleotides, the CDR3 is TGTGCCAGCAGCGAAACAGGGGGCGCGACAGATACGCAGTATTTT.

The chain joins TRBV9 to TRBJ2-1; D is perhaps TRBD2 (7 bases). Germline V gene lookup returns CDR1 SGDLS and CDR2 YYNGEE. V gave up 7 bases and J gave up 7 bases, with 15 bases separating them. The CDR3 has 13 residues. The CDR3 nucleotides are TGTGCCAGCGGGGGGGGGCCCTTAAATGAGCAGTTCTTC. Encoded protein: CASGGGPLNEQFF.

The rearrangement links TRBV7-8 to TRBJ1-4; D is undetermined. The V and J ends lost 6 bases and 3 bases respectively, with 14 bases between them. The CDR3 runs 15 residues. In germline, CDR1 is SGHVS, CDR2 FQNEAQ. CDR3 in amino acids: CASSSNKVANEKLFF. As DNA, the CDR3 is TGTGCCAGCAGTTCGAACAAAGTGGCTAATGAAAAACTGTTTTTT.

Regarding this clone: Other DNA sequences in the same sample also yield this CDR3. The rearrangement links TRBV14 to TRBJ2-7; TRBD2 matches at 8 bases. The trim removed 3 bases at V and 6 bases at J, leaving 4 bases unmatched. Per the germline V gene, CDR1 is SGHDN and CDR2 is FVKESK. This CDR3 is built from 13 residues. The CDR3 reads CASSQGLGREQYF. In DNA form, the CDR3 reads TGTGCCAGCAGCCAGGGACTAGGGCGCGAGCAGTACTTC.

The chain joins TRBV10-3 to TRBJ2-7; 9 nucleotides agree with TRBD2. The CDR3 has 16 amino acids. The germline CDR1 and CDR2 sequences are ENHRY and SYGVKD. V lost 3 bases and J lost 4; bases outside the gene matches: 10. This chain's CDR3 is CAISDPPTSGRYEQYF. The CDR3 region has the DNA TGTGCCATCAGTGACCCTCCGACTAGCGGACGTTACGAGCAGTACTTC.

This chain connects TRBV30 to TRBJ2-7; D is ambiguous. Germline CDR1 is GTSNPN and CDR2 is SVGIG (reference sequence). This CDR3 comprises 11 residues. The V end lost 2 bases, the J end lost 3 bases, and 5 bases lay between the germline ends. Written as DNA, the CDR3 is TGTGCCTGGAGTAGCCGCTACGAGCAGTACTTC. This codes for CAWSSRYEQYF.

The V gene is TRBV2, the J gene TRBJ2-5, with a weak D call TRBD2 (5 bases). This CDR3 has 13 residues. Trimming pared 2 bases from V and 5 bases from J, leaving 9 bases between. The V gene's germline CDR1 is SNHLY and CDR2 FYNNEI. CDR3 protein: CASSELRRETQYF. DNA for the CDR3: TGTGCCAGCAGTGAATTGAGGAGGGAGACCCAGTACTTC.

The chain combines TRBV27 with TRBJ2-1; 9 nucleotides match TRBD1. CDR1 is MNHEY, CDR2 SMNVEV, per germline (reference sequence). The CDR3 is 14 residues long. With 7 bases clipped from V and 6 bases from J, the junction kept 7 bases outside the gene matches. CDR3: CASMRDRVLNEQFF. DNA of the CDR3: TGTGCCAGCATGAGGGACAGGGTCCTCAATGAGCAGTTCTTC.

V is TRBV2 and J is TRBJ2-2, with 7 bases matching TRBD2. The germline CDR1 and CDR2 sequences are SNHLY and FYNNEI. V dropped 4 bases and J dropped 6; count of bases not matched to a gene: 8. The CDR3 loop spans 15 amino acids. The CDR3 region has the DNA TGTGCCAGCAGTGTAGGACTAGTTAGGGCCGGGGAGCTGTTTTTT. Amino acid sequence: CASSVGLVRAGELFF. The entire variable domain, with the rest obtained from reference TRBV2 and TRBJ2-2, is as follows: EPEVTQTPSHQVTQMGQEVILRCVPISNHLYFYWYRQILGQKVEFLVSFYNNEISEKSEIFDDQFSVERPDGSNFTLKIRSTKLEDSAMYFCASSVGLVRAGELFFGEGSRLTVL.

V gene TRBV30 combines with J gene TRBJ2-7; 15 bases match TRBD2. The junction had 8 bases not matched to a gene; V was cut back by 1 base and J by 4 bases. CDR3 length: 17 amino acids. Per the germline V gene, CDR1 is GTSNPN and CDR2 is SVGIG (reference sequence). For the CDR3, the DNA is TGTGCCTGGAGTGCTAGGACTAGCGGGGGGGCGGGTTACGAGCAGTACTTC. Its protein is CAWSARTSGGAGYEQYF.

This chain uses TRBV27 with TRBJ2-1; TRBD2 agrees at 9 bases. Germline values: CDR1 MNHEY, CDR2 SMNVEV (reference sequence). The CDR3 totals 16 residues. The V and J ends lost 4 bases and 1 base, in that order; junction bases with no gene match: 5. The DNA of the CDR3 is TGTGCCAGCAGTTCGAGACTAGCGGCTTCCTACAATGAGCAGTTCTTC. It is translated as CASSSRLAASYNEQFF.